Below are 21 T cell receptor beta chains sequenced from a single sample in a study of cytomegalovirus exposure and HLA in healthy donors (dated by TCRdb to 2016 to 2017). Library creation used the immunoSEQ multiplex PCR assay. For the multiplex PCR, a mixture combining 60 forward primers for TCR Vbeta segments and 13 reverse primers for TCR Jbeta segments was used. TCRdb holds this immuneACCESS table with in-frame rearrangements only. Some clones are missing; in checked studies, unresolved V genes explain under half, and the rest has no known cause. In all, the sample holds tens of thousands of clones, and 73% of those were seen once. 4.5% to 5.5% of the sample rests with the top ten. The sample consisted of PBMCs. These receptors originate from a man in his forties or fifties in good health and CMV-seronegative.

The chain couples TRBV4-1 to TRBJ1-1; 7 positions match TRBD1. Unmatched junction bases numbered 5, after V lost 3 bases and J lost 4 bases. The CDR3 is 14 amino acids. Germline CDR1 reads MGHRA; CDR2 reads YSYEKL. In nucleotides, the CDR3 is TGCGCCAGCAGCCAGACAGGGAAGGGCACTGAAGCTTTCTTT. It codes for CASSQTGKGTEAFF.

The chain combines TRBV9 with TRBJ2-3, with D possibly being TRBD1 (6 bases). The germline V gene encodes CDR1 SGDLS and CDR2 YYNGEE. The length of the CDR3 is 15 residues. V was pared by 3 bases and J by 7 bases, with 18 bases between. CDR3 DNA: TGTGCCAGCAGCGGATCCGAGGGGCAGGGGAATACGCAGTATTTT. Protein sequence: CASSGSEGQGNTQYF.

This clone was counted a few times. This chain uses TRBV9 with TRBJ2-2; a possible D gene is TRBD1 (6 bases). Between the trimmed V and J ends, which lost 0 bases and 2 bases, there was a span of 8 bases. Germline assignment: CDR1 SGDLS and CDR2 YYNGEE. The CDR3 has 15 amino acids. In nucleotides, the CDR3 is TGTGCCAGCAGCGTAGCGGGACATAACACCGGGGAGCTGTTTTTT. It encodes CASSVAGHNTGELFF.

The table lists this clone with a count of one. The chain has TRBV27 and TRBJ2-3, with TRBD1 matching over 10 bases. Germline V gene lookup returns CDR1 MNHEY and CDR2 SMNVEV (reference sequence). The CDR3 is 14 amino acids. Trimming at V came to 6 bases and at J to 7 bases, leaving 7 bases not matched to a gene. In DNA form, the CDR3 reads TGTGCCAGCAGGGCGGCGACAGGGGGCCATACGCAGTATTTT. Amino acid sequence: CASRAATGGHTQYF.

Worth noting for this clone: The same CDR3 also results from other DNA sequences found in this sample. The chain carries TRBV4-2 and TRBJ1-1, with D perhaps TRBD1 (6 bases). CDR1 and CDR2 from the germline V gene are LGHNA and YNFKEQ. This CDR3 contains 15 residues. The germline V and J ends were trimmed by 1 base and 0 bases, with 9 bases remaining between them. The CDR3 sequence: CASSQGGQLNTEAFF. The CDR3 region has the DNA TGTGCCAGCAGCCAAGGAGGACAGCTGAACACTGAAGCTTTCTTT.

A word on this clone: The germline gene is not matched at one end of the junction; a read error may be the cause. The J gene is TRBJ2-6, the V gene TRBV7-3; no reliable D call. The CDR3 sequence is 15 residues long. Germline CDR1 and CDR2: SGHTA and FQGTGA. The chain's CDR3 is CASSITPAGANVLTF. The CDR3 DNA follows: TGTGCCAGCAGCATAACTCCTGCTGGGGCCAACGTCCTGACTTTC.

Only a few counts were recorded for this clone. The chain couples TRBV5-4 to TRBJ2-7, with a tentative D call TRBD2 (6 bases). Germline assignment: CDR1 SGHNT and CDR2 YYREEE (reference sequence). Trimming left V 1 base short and J 7 bases short, with 21 bases between. The CDR3 loop spans 16 amino acids. Here the CDR3 DNA reads TGTGCCAGCAGCTTGTCCCCCGGGGGAGCCTCATTGGAGCAGTACTTC. It codes for CASSLSPGGASLEQYF.

This clone turned up a few times. This chain uses TRBV6-6 with TRBJ2-3; the match to TRBD2 covers 8 bases. Germline CDR1 is MNHNY and CDR2 is SVGAGI (reference sequence). The CDR3 has 16 residues. Losses at the gene ends were 5 bases for V and 4 bases for J; bases not matched to a gene: 11. CDR3 sequence (DNA): TGTGCCAGCAGTAAAAGCGGGGGACCCGGGTCAGATACGCAGTATTTT. It yields the protein CASSKSGGPGSDTQYF.

V usage is TRBV19 and J usage is TRBJ2-3, with D hard to call. The ends were cut back, 3 bases at V and 6 bases at J, with 13 bases in the middle. Per germline, CDR1 LNHDA and CDR2 SQIVND (reference sequence). The CDR3 has 14 residues. For the CDR3, the DNA is TGTGCCAGTAGTATTGGCCTGCCTGCCGATACGCAGTATTTT. This encodes CASSIGLPADTQYF.

The V gene is TRBV6-1, the J gene TRBJ2-2, with D possibly TRBD1 on 6 matching bases. CDR1 is MNHNS and CDR2 is SASEGT in the germline V gene. V lost 8 bases and J 5 bases, leaving 12 bases between the germline ends. The CDR3 loop spans 13 amino acids. This CDR3 reads CASVWGRTGELFF. The CDR3 DNA is TGTGCCAGCGTCTGGGGGCGAACCGGGGAGCTGTTTTTT.

The chain employs TRBV9 and TRBJ1-3; D remains unclear. The CDR3 is made up of 17 amino acids. Trimming took off 4 bases at V and 0 bases at J, with 17 bases between the two ends. Germline values: CDR1 SGDLS, CDR2 YYNGEE. In nucleotides, the CDR3 is TGTGCCAGCAGCCGGAACTCGGGTCAGCCCTCTGGAAACACCATATATTTT. Protein: CASSRNSGQPSGNTIYF.

The CDR3 bases are TGTGCCAGCAGTTTGTCAGGGGTCCCCAATGAGCAGTTCTTC. Protein product: CASSLSGVPNEQFF. The V and J genes are TRBV27 and TRBJ2-1, with a weak D call TRBD1 (6 bases). CDR1 is MNHEY and CDR2 is SMNVEV in the germline V gene (reference sequence). Trimming left V 3 bases short and J 6 bases short, with 12 bases between. This CDR3 has 14 amino acids.

V is TRBV14 and J is TRBJ2-7; D uncertain. This CDR3 contains 15 residues. Germline CDR1 reads SGHDN; CDR2 reads FVKESK. The ends were cut back, 2 bases at V and 5 bases at J, with 16 bases in the middle. CDR3 residues: CASSQTPRITHEQYF. The CDR3 bases are TGTGCCAGCAGCCAAACCCCAAGAATTACTCACGAGCAGTACTTC.

This clone has a handful of counts. This rearrangement joins TRBV6-5 to TRBJ1-1, with 8 bases fitting TRBD1. The V gene end was trimmed by 3 bases and the J gene end by 6 bases; junction bases not matched to a gene: 3. Germline CDR1 MNHEY, CDR2 SVGAGI. The CDR3 contains 13 residues. CDR3 coding DNA: TGTGCCAGCAGTTATGGGACAGGAGCTGAAGCTTTCTTT. Amino acid sequence: CASSYGTGAEAFF.

The chain employs TRBV4-2 and TRBJ2-7; the D is unclear. V lost 0 bases, J lost 4 bases, and 10 bases lay in between. This CDR3 is 14 amino acids long. Germline assignment: CDR1 LGHNA and CDR2 YNFKEQ. The CDR3 here is CASSQDIAKYEQYF. The CDR3 region has the DNA TGTGCCAGCAGCCAAGATATTGCGAAGTACGAGCAGTACTTC.

The chain carries TRBV7-9 and TRBJ2-2, with D possibly TRBD2 on 7 matching bases. Germline CDR1 and CDR2: SEHNR and FQNEAQ (reference sequence). CDR3 length: 13 amino acids. DNA for the CDR3: TGTGCTATCGGGGGGACAAACACCGGGGAGCTGTTTTTT. Protein: CAIGGTNTGELFF.

The rearrangement uses TRBV5-6 and TRBJ1-2, with D possibly TRBD1 on 5 matching bases. The germline V gene has CDR1 SGHDT and CDR2 YYEEEE. Trimming removed 4 bases at V and 8 bases at J, with 12 bases between. CDR3 length: 12 residues. The CDR3 region has the DNA TGTGCCAGCAGCCCAGATACAGGCGGCTACACCTTC. Translating it yields CASSPDTGGYTF.

V is TRBV7-8 and J is TRBJ1-2, with no clear D. Germline V gene lookup returns CDR1 SGHVS and CDR2 FQNEAQ. The V end lost 1 base, the J end lost 0 bases, and 9 bases lay between the germline ends. This CDR3 contains 15 residues. CDR3 DNA: TGTGCCAGCAGCTTAGAAGCGGCCACTAACTATGGCTACACCTTC. Protein product: CASSLEAATNYGYTF.

The chain couples TRBV7-2 to TRBJ1-1, with no clear D. Trimming took off 7 bases at V and 1 base at J, with 10 bases between the two ends. CDR3 length: 13 residues. Looked up from germline, CDR1 is SGHTA and CDR2 is FQGNSA. In DNA form, the CDR3 reads TGTGCCAGCAACTTGGCGGGGAACACTGAAGCTTTCTTT. Its translation: CASNLAGNTEAFF.

Only a few counts were recorded for this clone. This chain uses TRBV6-4 with TRBJ1-2, with 8 positions matching TRBD1. CDR1 MRHNA and CDR2 SNTAGT come from the germline V gene. The CDR3 has 14 residues. V shed 0 bases and J 10 bases; nucleotides not matched to a gene: 7. For the CDR3, the DNA is TGTGCCAGCAGTGACTCCGAAACAGGGGGAGACTACACCTTC. It codes for CASSDSETGGDYTF.

The chain carries TRBV19 and TRBJ1-6; 9 bases agree with TRBD1. Trimming took 1 base from V and 8 from J; bases not matched to a gene: 6. The CDR3 totals 16 residues. Germline V lookup: CDR1 LNHDA, CDR2 SQIVND (reference sequence). The CDR3 bases are TGTGCCAGTAGTATAGCAGGGACAGGGATTGATTCACCCCTCCACTTT. As protein: CASSIAGTGIDSPLHF.